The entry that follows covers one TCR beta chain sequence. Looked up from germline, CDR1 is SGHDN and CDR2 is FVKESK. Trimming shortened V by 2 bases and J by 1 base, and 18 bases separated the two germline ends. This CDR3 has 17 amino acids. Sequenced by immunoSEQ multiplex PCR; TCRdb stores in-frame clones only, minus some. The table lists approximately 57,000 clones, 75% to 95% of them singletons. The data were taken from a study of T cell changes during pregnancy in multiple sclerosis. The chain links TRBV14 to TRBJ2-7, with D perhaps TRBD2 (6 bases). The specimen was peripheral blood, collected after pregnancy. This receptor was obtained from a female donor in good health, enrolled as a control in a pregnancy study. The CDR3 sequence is CASSQYQDVGRSYEQYF. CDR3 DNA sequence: TGTGCCAGCAGCCAATACCAGGACGTAGGGAGGTCCTACGAGCAGTACTTC. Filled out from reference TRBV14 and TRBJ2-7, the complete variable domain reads EAGVTQFPSHSVIEKGQTVTLRCDPISGHDNLYWYRRVMGKEIKFLLHFVKESKQDESGMPNNRFLAERTGGTYSTLKVQPAELEDSGVYFCASSQYQDVGRSYEQYFGPGTRLTVT.